The clone carrying this T cell receptor (delta chain) was seen just once. Its specificity is unknown. These data belong to a study of Vδ1+ human thymocytes. Extracted RNA was reverse transcribed into cDNA. Multiplex PCR used pooled V-gene forward primers and a constant-region reverse primer to amplify CDR3s. TCRdb re-called the multiplex PCR reads through CATT. The table shows 45,000 to 75,000 delta-chain clones, with about 16% occurring only once. Study-level results: Bulk data may be misread because of unexpected Vdelta2 sequences. Unlike peripheral blood Vdelta1+ controls, thymic delta-chain sequences included about 20% Vdelta2 and few Vdelta3. Highly polyclonal TRG and TRD repertoires with Gaussian CDR3 length distributions appeared in thymus.

The CDR3 has 18 amino acids. V shed 2 bases and J 2 bases; nucleotides not matched to a gene: 8. From germline, CDR1 is TSWWSYY and CDR2 QGS. The sequencing input was Vdelta1+ gamma-delta thymocytes from the thymus. The subset here: FACS-sorted CD3+ TCRalphabeta- TCRVdelta1+ TCRVdelta2- thymocytes. The source is a girl less than two years old who had congenital heart surgery. The gene calls are TRDV1 and TRDJ1; 13 nucleotides agree with TRDD3. The CDR3 coding sequence is TGTGCTCTTGGGGAAAGTCGACACTGGGGGATACGAACCGATAAACTCATCTTT. This translates into CALGESRHWGIRTDKLIF.